Only a few counts were recorded for the clone carrying this TCR beta chain. The target antigen is unknown. The entry originates in a study of response to subunit inactivated influenza vaccine. General study results and limits: Researchers suggested that each seasonal influenza vaccination recruits few new T cells.

TCRdb recomputed calls from the RT-PCR reads with MiXCR, one row per CDR3 protein. The sample yields hundreds of thousands of distinct CDR3 sequences, around 25% seen once. Trimming took 5 bases from V and 6 from J, leaving 17 bases between them. CDR1 and CDR2 (germline): SGDLS, YYNGEE. The CDR3 is 14 amino acids. This TCR was recovered from a man aged 45-65 years who received an inactivated influenza vaccine. The source material was CD4+ T cells sorted from PBMCs, sampled roughly 5 days after vaccination. This sequence joins TRBV9 and TRBJ1-2; unclear D gene. Here the CDR3 DNA reads TGTGCCAGCAGTCGTAGTGTGGGGATCGATGGCTACACCTTC. Residues: CASSRSVGIDGYTF.